This T cell receptor beta chain originates from a study of OX40 agonist ivuxolimab in advanced cancers. About the research overall: At doses from 0.01 to 10 mg/kg, patients were given intravenous ivuxolimab every 2 weeks.

Data came from immunoSEQ multiplex PCR; TCRdb stores just in-frame clones and leaves some out. The repertoire has under 100,000 clones, about 88% of them found once; the top ten carry 0.6% to 0.85%. With respect to this clone: Its specificity is unknown.

Study findings and constraints: CD4+ and CD8+ blood T cells expanded clonally by week 6 at 0.1 to 3.0 mg/kg.

The clonotype originates from an adult with an advanced solid tumor such as melanoma, head and neck, liver or kidney cancer. The sample here was CD4+ or CD8+ T cells sorted from blood, taken in a trial of the OX40 agonist ivuxolimab.

CDR3 in amino acids: CAWRRAVSYEQYF. Written as DNA, the CDR3 is TGTGCCTGGAGGAGGGCAGTTTCCTACGAGCAGTACTTC. V gene TRBV30 combines with J gene TRBJ2-7, with D maybe TRBD2 (5 bases). Deletions cut 3 bases from V and 1 base from J, with 10 bases between. Looked up from germline, CDR1 is GTSNPN and CDR2 is SVGIG (reference sequence). CDR3 size: 13 residues.